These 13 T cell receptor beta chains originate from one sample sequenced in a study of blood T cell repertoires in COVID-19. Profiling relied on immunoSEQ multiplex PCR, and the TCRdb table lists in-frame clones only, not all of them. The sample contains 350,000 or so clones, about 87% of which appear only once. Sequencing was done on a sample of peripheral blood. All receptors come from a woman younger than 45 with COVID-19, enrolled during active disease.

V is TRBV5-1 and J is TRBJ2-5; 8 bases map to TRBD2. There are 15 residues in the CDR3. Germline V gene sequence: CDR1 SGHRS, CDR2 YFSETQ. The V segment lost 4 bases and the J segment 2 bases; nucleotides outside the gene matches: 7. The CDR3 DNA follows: TGCGCCAGCAGCCCGGGGGGGGAGCAGCAAGAGACCCAGTACTTC. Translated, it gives CASSPGGEQQETQYF.

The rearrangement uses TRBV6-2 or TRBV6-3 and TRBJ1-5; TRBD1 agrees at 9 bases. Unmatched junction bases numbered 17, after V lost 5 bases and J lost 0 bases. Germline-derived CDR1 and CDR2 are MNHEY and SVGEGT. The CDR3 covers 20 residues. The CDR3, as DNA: TGTGCCAGCAGTACTCACTTCTTCCGGACAGGGGACCTTAGCAATCAGCCCCAGCATTTT. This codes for CASSTHFFRTGDLSNQPQHF.

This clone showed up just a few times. The CDR3: CAIGGTKQETQYF. The CDR3 nucleotides read TGTGCCATCGGGGGGACCAAGCAAGAGACCCAGTACTTC. V and J are TRBV10-3 and TRBJ2-5, with D possibly being TRBD2 (6 bases). Germline V gene lookup returns CDR1 ENHRY and CDR2 SYGVKD. The CDR3 covers 13 residues. V was pared by 8 bases and J by 2 bases, with 12 bases between.

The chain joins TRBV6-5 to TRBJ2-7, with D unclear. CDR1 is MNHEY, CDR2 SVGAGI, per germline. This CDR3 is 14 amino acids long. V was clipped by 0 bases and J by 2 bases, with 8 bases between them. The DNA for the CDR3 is TGTGCCAGCAGTTACTCGAGTGGAGCCTACGAGCAGTACTTC. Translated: CASSYSSGAYEQYF.

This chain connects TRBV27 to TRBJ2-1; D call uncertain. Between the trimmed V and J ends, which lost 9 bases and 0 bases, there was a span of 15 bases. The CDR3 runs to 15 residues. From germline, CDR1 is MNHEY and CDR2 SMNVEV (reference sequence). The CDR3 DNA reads TGTGCCAGTCGACCCAGGCAAAGCTCCTACAATGAGCAGTTCTTC. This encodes CASRPRQSSYNEQFF.

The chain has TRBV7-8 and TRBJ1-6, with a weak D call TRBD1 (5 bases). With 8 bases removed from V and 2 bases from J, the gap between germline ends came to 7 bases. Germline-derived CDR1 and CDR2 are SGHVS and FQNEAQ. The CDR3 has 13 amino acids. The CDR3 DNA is TGTGCCAGCGGGGCAACCTATAATTCACCCCTCCACTTT. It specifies CASGATYNSPLHF. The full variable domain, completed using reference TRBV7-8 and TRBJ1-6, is GAGVSQSPRYKVAKRGQDVALRCDPISGHVSLFWYQQALGQGPEFLTYFQNEAQLDKSGLPSDRFFAERPEGSVSTLKIQRTQQEDSAVYLCASGATYNSPLHFGNGTRLTVT.

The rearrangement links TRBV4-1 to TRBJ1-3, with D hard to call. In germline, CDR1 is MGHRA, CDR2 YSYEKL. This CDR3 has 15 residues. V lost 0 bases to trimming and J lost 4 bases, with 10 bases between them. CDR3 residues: CASSQDPGSGNTIYF. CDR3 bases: TGCGCCAGCAGCCAAGACCCGGGGAGCGGAAACACCATATATTTT.

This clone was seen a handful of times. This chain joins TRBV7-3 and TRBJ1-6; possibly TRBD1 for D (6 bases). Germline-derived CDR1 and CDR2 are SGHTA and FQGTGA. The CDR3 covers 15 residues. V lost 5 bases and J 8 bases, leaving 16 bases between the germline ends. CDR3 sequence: CASSRTGLSDSPLHF. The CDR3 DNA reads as TGTGCCAGCAGCCGAACAGGGCTAAGTGATTCACCCCTCCACTTT.

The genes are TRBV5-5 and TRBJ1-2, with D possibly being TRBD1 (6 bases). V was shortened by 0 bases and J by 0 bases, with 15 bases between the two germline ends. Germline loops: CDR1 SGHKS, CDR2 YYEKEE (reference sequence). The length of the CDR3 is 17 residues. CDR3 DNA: TGTGCCAGCAGCTTGGGCGGGGGGGCCATAGCTAACTATGGCTACACCTTC. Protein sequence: CASSLGGGAIANYGYTF.

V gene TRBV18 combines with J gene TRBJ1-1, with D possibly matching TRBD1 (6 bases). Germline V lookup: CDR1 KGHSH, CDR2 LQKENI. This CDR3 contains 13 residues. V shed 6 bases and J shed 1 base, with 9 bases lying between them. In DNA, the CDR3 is TGTGCCAGCTCCACAGGGCCGAACACTGAAGCTTTCTTT. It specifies CASSTGPNTEAFF.

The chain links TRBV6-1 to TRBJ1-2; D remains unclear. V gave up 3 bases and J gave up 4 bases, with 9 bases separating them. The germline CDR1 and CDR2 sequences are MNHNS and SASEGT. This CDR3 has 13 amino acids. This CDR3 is CASSDRGSYGYTF. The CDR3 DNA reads TGTGCCAGCAGTGACAGAGGGAGCTATGGCTACACCTTC.

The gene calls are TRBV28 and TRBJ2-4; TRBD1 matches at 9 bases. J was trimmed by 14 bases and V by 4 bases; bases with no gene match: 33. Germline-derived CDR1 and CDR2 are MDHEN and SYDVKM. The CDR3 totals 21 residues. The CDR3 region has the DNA TGTGCCAGCAGTTCCTCTATCAATCCAGCCGGGACAGGGATTTTACCCACCCTAGAGTACTTC. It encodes CASSSSINPAGTGILPTLEYF.

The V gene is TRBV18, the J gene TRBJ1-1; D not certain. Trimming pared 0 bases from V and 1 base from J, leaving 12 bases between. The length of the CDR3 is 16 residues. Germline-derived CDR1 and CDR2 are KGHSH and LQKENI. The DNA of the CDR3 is TGTGCCAGCTCACCACCGAACAGCCGGGGGAACACTGAAGCTTTCTTT. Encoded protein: CASSPPNSRGNTEAFF.